This T cell receptor beta chain appears in the sequencing data of a study of TIL therapy for anti-PD-1-resistant metastatic lung cancer. Study-level points and caveats: TIL cultures after expansion showed higher clonality and lower diversity than baseline tumor (median 6% vs 31%).

This was the immunoSEQ v3 assay. Method: immunoSEQ multiplex PCR; TCRdb's copy keeps in-frame clones and lacks some. The sample shows approximately 95,000 clones, about two thirds of them seen only once. Time point defined: pre-treatment sample, taken before nivolumab and TIL therapy. Tumor tissue came from excised metastases, mostly pleural nodules or supraclavicular lymph nodes. Patients then received nivolumab; progressors got lymphodepletion, TIL and IL-2. The CDR3 is 14 amino acids. CDR1 and CDR2 from the germline V gene are MNHEY and SMNVEV (reference sequence). Trimming removed 0 bases at V and 3 bases at J, with 6 bases between. Worth noting for this clone: Its antigen is still unknown.

The sequenced sample was tumor tissue, obtained at baseline. The V gene is TRBV27, the J gene TRBJ1-5; D is uncertain. The TCR comes from a person between 30 and 80 years old with non-small cell lung cancer. The CDR3 DNA is TGTGCCAGCAGTTTATCAGACACCAATCAGCCCCAGCATTTT. Protein: CASSLSDTNQPQHF.